This T cell receptor (beta chain) comes out of a study of blood T cell repertoires in COVID-19 (dated by TCRdb to 2019 to 2021). Study-level background: The collaborator samples originated in the United States, Italy and Spain and spanned the acute and convalescent phases of COVID-19. The prospective study material was composed of cDNA or gDNA derived from T cells, B-cell-depleted T cells, or PBMCs. Subjects who had been exposed to COVID-19, were actively infected with it, or had recovered from it provided the deeply sampled blood TCRbeta repertoires that made up the dataset. The repertoires were released in a freely available public database meant as a resource for research on the immune response to SARS-CoV-2. Samples came from the ongoing ImmuneRACE study (first 160 participants) plus 1,254 subjects from 6 global collaborators. The sample metadata nearly always contained a de-identified subject ID, COVID-19 status, age in years and sex. Where available, HLA class I and class II types were obtained from metadata supplied by the sample provider rather than from assay-based typing. The research as a whole found: How much clinical and demographic metadata was included differed by source and by participant, and the metadata was provided uncurated.

The immunoSEQ Assay, a bias-controlled multiplex PCR, was used to amplify TCRbeta CDR3 regions from genomic DNA. As for the authors' bioinformatics: The number of nucleated cells in each sample was estimated from the amplification of reference gene primers within the assay. To quantify the absolute abundance of each unique TCRbeta CDR3 rearrangement, sequence reads were collapsed and filtered. For each sample, productive Simpson clonality was calculated as the square root of Simpson's diversity index across productive rearrangements. Sourced from immuneACCESS, this table was stored by TCRdb with only in-frame sequences that have V and J called. A share of the clones is absent; for the studies checked, an unresolved V gene accounts for under half, and the remainder has no known explanation. That table supplies the V and J calls and clone size; D and trimming were determined from the DNA. For this sample the table gives about 86,000 clones, of which 75% to 90% were detected only once. The top ten clones comprise 1% to 1.5% of the sample.

At the junction V is shortened by 1 base and J by 4 bases, with 10 bases in between. CDR1 MNHNS and CDR2 SASEGT are derived from the germline V gene. The CDR3 runs 14 amino acids, cysteine and phenylalanine included. Here the CDR3 DNA is all that survives: 42 bases in frame from base 1. Points on this clone: The target of this receptor is not known. No much larger clonotype is one base removed from it; base qualities were not supplied.

In the prospective study, participants were roughly 18 to 90 years old, resided in 20 to 30 geographic areas of the United States, and were enrolled through a virtual design. To assign participants to cohorts, the prospective study relied on clinical history that participants themselves reported in a screening survey and a study questionnaire. In the prospective study, mobile phlebotomists collected whole blood, serum and a nasopharyngeal or oropharyngeal swab from each participant. Over a roughly 2-month period, participants in the prospective study had the option of providing additional blood draws and questionnaires. Prospective study blood samples were shipped either frozen or at room temperature before DNA extraction.

Rearrangement joined TRBV6-1 to TRBJ1-2; matching of 5 bases hints at TRBD1 as the D gene. Source material: PBMCs or T cells enriched from blood (not recorded which). The receptor was derived from a woman in her 50s with acute COVID-19. The CDR3: CASSEEGPIYGYTF. The sequenced DNA: TGTGCCAGCAGTGAAGAGGGGCCGATCTATGGCTACACCTTC.